This TCR beta chain was retrieved from a study of T-cell reconstitution after alpha-beta-depleted transplantation in children. Points from the study as a whole: Newly made T cells mostly supplied T-cell counts and diversity one year after transplant.

This CDR3 region has 16 residues. Germline V gene lookup returns CDR1 KGHSH and CDR2 LQKENI. V was clipped by 6 bases and J by 4 bases; unmatched bases: 13. The authors prepared the TCRbeta library with unique molecular identifiers. TCRdb fed the PCR reads into MiXCR, producing one record per CDR3 protein. Here the sample spans 280,000 or so distinct CDR3 sequences, around a tenth being singletons. Details on this clonotype: Antigen specificity is unknown.

The specimen comprised peripheral blood, sampled 180 days after TCRalphabeta/CD19-depleted stem cell transplant. The chain uses TRBV18 and TRBJ2-3; 7 bases align to TRBD1. This TCR was sampled from a male patient between 2 and 15 years old who had a stem cell transplant for chronic granulomatous disease, so the T cells may come from the graft donor. The CDR3 region has the DNA TGTGCCAGCTCCCGGGACAGCTCTTTCAGATCAGATACGCAGTATTTT. Residues: CASSRDSSFRSDTQYF.